This record looks at one T cell receptor beta chain sequence and its context. What it recognizes is unknown. Sequencing targeted expressed TCRB transcripts, as all isolated RNA had been reverse transcribed. Clones were sequenced by immunoSEQ multiplex PCR, and TCRdb holds only the in-frame ones, with some missing. In the table there are under 300,000 clones, around 13% of which are singletons. The sample comes from a study of beta chain features in type 1 diabetes. General study results and limits: There was a moderate but significant shortening of TCRB CDR3s in all four CD4+ subsets of Type 1 diabetes patients. A closer apparent resemblance between naive, central memory and Treg TCRB repertoires was seen in patients than in healthy donors.

Germline V gives CDR1 SQVTM, CDR2 ANQGSEA. CDR3 length: 14 residues. J was trimmed by 4 bases and V by 6 bases; bases with no gene match: 11. The chain couples TRBV29-1 to TRBJ2-7; TRBD1 matches 8 bases. Material: naive CD4+ T cells from blood. The receptor was isolated from a man aged 30-40 years with type 1 diabetes. In nucleotides, the CDR3 is TGCAGCGTCGCTGGACAGGGAGGTTTGTACGAGCAGTACTTC. Translating gives CSVAGQGGLYEQYF.